A single sample gave rise to the 32 T cell receptor beta chains below, sequenced in a study of response to subunit inactivated influenza vaccine (dated by TCRdb to between 2017 and 2018). The time point label, as the study defines it: 40 to 45 days after influenza vaccine administration. The receptor library was made with RT-PCR. Sequencer: Illumina HiSeq 2500. TCRdb itself trimmed the public reads at Q25 with fastp, ran MiXCR and retained productive beta chains. Rows with a matching CDR3 protein are joined into one entry that keeps the most common DNA and genes. A total of 150,000 to 200,000 distinct CDR3 sequences appear in this sample, approximately 10% of them only once. The ten largest account for under 15% of the sample. The sequences come from non-naive T cells sorted from PBMCs, collected roughly 48 days after vaccination. The cell subset or site label for this specimen denotes: memory T cell fraction. These TCRs come from a man over 45 who received an inactivated influenza vaccine. Donor details come from another sample of the same person, matched by shared clones.

This clonotype turned up a few times. The chain employs TRBV5-1 and TRBJ2-7, with 8 bases matching TRBD1. The germline V gene has CDR1 SGHRS and CDR2 YFSETQ. V shed 0 bases and J 3 bases; nucleotides not matched to a gene: 5. This CDR3 has 15 residues. The CDR3 here is CASSLDSGGIYEQYF. For the CDR3, the DNA is TGCGCCAGCAGCTTGGACTCAGGGGGCATCTACGAGCAGTACTTC.

This chain connects TRBV7-9 to TRBJ1-1; maybe TRBD1 (6 bases). CDR3 size: 15 residues. V shed 1 base and J shed 4 bases, with 13 bases lying between them. Germline V CDR1 and CDR2: SEHNR, FQNEAQ (reference sequence). The CDR3 sequence is CASSLVKGGGTEAFF. The CDR3 coding sequence is TGTGCCAGCAGCTTAGTCAAGGGGGGAGGCACTGAAGCTTTCTTT.

This clonotype was seen many times. The chain has TRBV10-3 and TRBJ2-2, with a weak D call TRBD1 (5 bases). The CDR3 totals 13 residues. V shed 7 bases and J shed 7 bases, with 13 bases lying between them. CDR1 and CDR2 (germline): ENHRY, SYGVKD. The CDR3 DNA follows: TGTGCCATCAAGGACACCGAATTCGGGGAGCTGTTTTTT. Its translation is CAIKDTEFGELFF.

This clonotype showed up many times. The chain links TRBV29-1 to TRBJ2-2; 10 bases fit TRBD2. Germline V gene sequence: CDR1 SQVTM, CDR2 ANQGSEA. This CDR3 contains 15 residues. J lost 9 bases, V lost 3 bases, and 10 bases had no gene match. As DNA, the CDR3 is TGCAGCGTTGATCCCAGCGGGGGGGCCGGTCGGGAGCTGTTTTTT. It encodes CSVDPSGGAGRELFF.

This clonotype was picked up a small number of times. The rearrangement links TRBV5-1 to TRBJ1-2; maybe TRBD1 (5 bases). Germline CDR1 and CDR2: SGHRS and YFSETQ. The V end lost 0 bases, the J end lost 0 bases, and 9 bases lay between the germline ends. The CDR3 spans 15 residues. CDR3 sequence (DNA): TGCGCCAGCAGCTTGGGGGCAGGGACTAACTATGGCTACACCTTC. Translation: CASSLGAGTNYGYTF.

The V call is TRBV11-3, the J call TRBJ1-1, with unresolved D. Looked up from germline, CDR1 is SGHNT and CDR2 is YENEEA. The V end lost 1 base, the J end lost 11 bases, and 14 bases lay between the germline ends. The CDR3 has 13 residues. The CDR3 coding sequence is TGTGCCAGCAGCTTAGGTCGAGGTCGGGAGGCTTTCTTT. Translated: CASSLGRGREAFF.

The chain joins TRBV11-3 to TRBJ1-1, with D perhaps TRBD1 (5 bases). Per germline, CDR1 SGHNT and CDR2 YENEEA. This CDR3 region has 13 residues. Deletions cut 5 bases from V and 5 bases from J, with 12 bases between. In nucleotides, the CDR3 is TGTGCCAGCAGCCCCAGGCCAGGGACTGAAGCTTTCTTT. Amino acid sequence: CASSPRPGTEAFF.

The chain carries TRBV10-3 and TRBJ2-1; D is uncertain. This CDR3 has 12 residues. Trimming stripped 2 bases from V and 7 bases from J, with 6 bases between. Germline V gene lookup returns CDR1 ENHRY and CDR2 SYGVKD. Here the CDR3 reads CAISEALNEQFF. The CDR3 region has the DNA TGTGCCATCAGTGAGGCTCTGAATGAGCAGTTCTTC.

This clonotype appeared many times. V and J are TRBV29-1 and TRBJ2-5, with a weak D call TRBD1 (7 bases). V dropped 7 bases and J dropped 2 bases, with 14 bases sitting between them. The length of the CDR3 is 13 residues. Looked up from germline, CDR1 is SQVTM and CDR2 is ANQGSEA. DNA of the CDR3: TGCAGCGCAGCCGGGGGACAGCAAGAGACCCAGTACTTC. It is translated as CSAAGGQQETQYF.

This clonotype was seen ten or more times. CDR3 bases: TGTGCCAGCAGCTTTCCCGACAGGAAGAACACTGAAGCTTTCTTT. Translated: CASSFPDRKNTEAFF. The V call is TRBV5-6, the J call TRBJ1-1; D perhaps matches TRBD1 (6 bases). Germline CDR1 reads SGHDT; CDR2 reads YYEEEE. V was cut by 2 bases and J by 1 base, with 12 bases left in between. The length of the CDR3 is 15 residues.

This clonotype was recorded at least ten times. The chain carries TRBV28 and TRBJ1-1; 9 positions match TRBD1. J gave up 5 bases and V 7 bases, and 11 bases lay outside the gene matches. The CDR3 is made up of 15 amino acids. Germline V gives CDR1 MDHEN, CDR2 SYDVKM. CDR3 sequence: CASINPGQGKTEAFF. CDR3 nucleotide sequence: TGTGCCAGCATTAACCCGGGACAGGGAAAGACTGAAGCTTTCTTT.

This rearrangement joins TRBV6-5 to TRBJ1-2; D ambiguous. The CDR3 extends over 11 amino acids. V was cut by 8 bases and J by 2 bases, with 6 bases left in between. The germline CDR1 and CDR2 sequences are MNHEY and SVGAGI. CDR3: CASSGNYGYTF. The CDR3 DNA reads TGTGCCAGCTCGGGGAACTATGGCTACACCTTC.

This clonotype was counted a few times. The V gene is TRBV11-2, the J gene TRBJ2-1, with 8 positions matching TRBD2. With V trimmed by 0 bases and J by 2 bases, 12 bases remained unmatched. The CDR3 is 19 amino acids. Germline CDR1 is SGHAT and CDR2 is FQNNGV. For the CDR3, the DNA is TGTGCCAGCAGCTTAGAGGGTTGGGTCAGCGGGAGAGCCTACAATGAGCAGTTCTTC. Protein product: CASSLEGWVSGRAYNEQFF.

The chain has TRBV12-3 or TRBV12-4 and TRBJ2-7, with D tentatively TRBD1 or TRBD2 (5 bases each). The CDR3 length is 13 residues. The V end lost 10 bases, the J end lost 5 bases, and 18 bases lay between the germline ends. CDR3 coding DNA: TGTGCCACGAAAGAATCGGGGCCGAACGAGCAGTACTTC. It is translated as CATKESGPNEQYF.

The chain has TRBV5-1 and TRBJ2-3; 10 nucleotides agree with TRBD1. With V trimmed by 2 bases and J by 3 bases, 6 bases remained unmatched. This CDR3 spans 16 amino acids. The germline gives CDR1 SGHRS, CDR2 YFSETQ. The CDR3 reads CASSLDRGLGTDTQYF. CDR3 DNA: TGCGCCAGCAGCTTAGACAGGGGGCTCGGTACAGATACGCAGTATTTT.

For this clonotype: With a much larger clone just one base away, this may be a read error. The chain couples TRBV9 to TRBJ2-5; D ambiguous. Between the trimmed V and J ends, which lost 0 bases and 8 bases, there was a span of 8 bases. Germline loops: CDR1 SGDLS, CDR2 YYNGEE. The CDR3 is 12 residues long. In DNA, the CDR3 is TGTGCCAGCAGCGTAGAGTCAAATACCCAGTACTTC. It encodes CASSVESNTQYF.

This clonotype was detected many times. The chain joins TRBV24-1 to TRBJ2-1; 11 bases fit TRBD2. Looked up from germline, CDR1 is KGHDR and CDR2 is SFDVKD. This CDR3 is built from 18 residues. V lost 6 bases, J lost 0 bases, and 9 bases stayed unmatched. The CDR3 nucleotides read TGTGCCACCAGTACGATTAAACTAGCGGGGGACTCCTACAATGAGCAGTTCTTC. Amino acids: CATSTIKLAGDSYNEQFF.

In regard to this clonotype: The junction departs from germline at one end; a sequencing error may be responsible. The CDR3 DNA follows: TGCACCAGCCAAAGTGGGACAGGGGGATACGAGCAGTACTTC. Protein product: CTSQSGTGGYEQYF. The V gene is TRBV5-1, the J gene TRBJ2-7; 11 bases align to TRBD1. This CDR3 spans 14 amino acids. The germline V gene has CDR1 SGHRS and CDR2 YFSETQ.

This clonotype came up many times. This chain joins TRBV4-3 and TRBJ2-1; 7 nucleotides align to TRBD1. J lost 12 bases, V lost 1 base, and 18 bases had no gene match. Per the germline V gene, CDR1 is LGHNA and CDR2 is YSLEER. The CDR3 is 17 residues long. DNA of the CDR3: TGCGCCAGCAGCCAAGGGTTTACAGGGGCGCAAGGATCGGGGCAGTTCTTC. This sequence encodes CASSQGFTGAQGSGQFF.

This clonotype was picked up a small number of times. The gene calls are TRBV11-2 and TRBJ2-3; D possibly matches TRBD1 or TRBD2 (6 bases each). V was shortened by 4 bases and J by 3 bases, with 17 bases between the two germline ends. This CDR3 region has 16 residues. Germline-derived CDR1 and CDR2 are SGHAT and FQNNGV. The CDR3 loop is CASSSGGRDITDTQYF. DNA for the CDR3: TGTGCCAGCAGCTCCGGGGGCCGGGACATTACAGATACGCAGTATTTT.

This clonotype was observed many times. The rearrangement joins TRBV14 to TRBJ2-5, with 7 bases that match TRBD2. The J segment lost 0 bases and the V segment lost 1 base, leaving 2 bases of the junction unmatched. Germline V gene data show CDR1 as SGHDN and CDR2 as FVKESK. This CDR3 has 15 amino acids. CDR3 sequence (DNA): TGTGCCAGCAGCCAAGGCGGGACTAACCAAGAGACCCAGTACTTC. This gives the protein CASSQGGTNQETQYF. The full variable domain, in which reference TRBV14 and TRBJ2-5 provide the parts outside the CDR3, is EAGVTQFPSHSVIEKGQTVTLRCDPISGHDNLYWYRRVMGKEIKFLLHFVKESKQDESGMPNNRFLAERTGGTYSTLKVQPAELEDSGVYFCASSQGGTNQETQYFGPGTRLLVL.

This clonotype was counted at least ten times. The V call is TRBV5-1, the J call TRBJ1-5; tentatively, D is TRBD1 (6 bases). The CDR3 consists of 15 residues. Germline CDR1 and CDR2: SGHRS and YFSETQ. V gave up 3 bases and J gave up 6 bases, with 16 bases separating them. The chain's CDR3 is CASSSTGLMGQPQHF. The CDR3 bases are TGCGCCAGCAGCTCAACAGGGCTGATGGGTCAGCCCCAGCATTTT.

CDR3 sequence reads: CASSFMGGGNSPLHF. For the CDR3, the DNA is TGTGCCAGCAGTTTTATGGGGGGAGGTAATTCACCCCTCCACTTT. The V and J genes are TRBV12-3 or TRBV12-4 and TRBJ1-6; weak D call: TRBD1 (5 bases). Trimming removed 3 bases from V and 6 bases from J, with 12 bases in between. This CDR3 contains 15 residues.

About this clonotype: Just one base apart from a much larger clone, this may be a read error. CDR3 loop: CASSTNGSQETQYF. The CDR3 region has the DNA TGCGCCAGCAGTACCAACGGATCCCAGGAGACCCAGTACTTC. The J gene is TRBJ2-5, the V gene TRBV5-1; D uncertain. The CDR3 sequence is 14 residues long. Germline CDR1 is SGHRS and CDR2 is YFSETQ. Deletions cut 5 bases from V and 5 bases from J, with 16 bases between.

Note on this clonotype: Relative to the germline gene, one junction end is altered; a read error may explain this. As DNA, the CDR3 is TGTGCCAGCTCACCGGGGTGGAAAGCCCAAAACATTCAGTACTTC. Translated: CASSPGWKAQNIQYF. V usage is TRBV18 and J usage is TRBJ2-4; D is unclear. The CDR3 is 15 residues long. Germline CDR1 KGHSH, CDR2 LQKENI. The complete variable domain, with remaining parts taken from reference TRBV18 and TRBJ2-4, reads NAGVMQNPRHLVRRRGQEARLRCSPMKGHSHVYWYRQLPEEGLKFMVYLQKENIIDESGMPKERFSAEFPKEGPSILRIQQVVRGDSAAYFCASSPGWKAQNIQYFGAGTRLSVL.

This clonotype was counted at least ten times. J is TRBJ2-2 and V is TRBV7-8, with D unclear. The CDR3 covers 17 residues. The V and J ends lost 1 base and 1 base respectively, with 13 bases between them. In germline, CDR1 is SGHVS, CDR2 FQNEAQ. The CDR3 reads CASSLVGRQMNTGELFF. The CDR3, as DNA: TGTGCCAGCAGCTTAGTTGGGCGCCAGATGAACACCGGGGAGCTGTTTTTT.

This clonotype was counted many times. One end of the junction varies from germline; a read error may be responsible. The rearrangement uses TRBV7-2 and TRBJ2-1, with 12 bases aligning to TRBD1. This CDR3 is 15 amino acids long. CDR1 is SGHTA, CDR2 FQGNSA, per germline. CDR3 sequence reads: CASSLAGTGGYEQFF. The CDR3 coding sequence is TGTGCCAGCAGCCTAGCAGGGACAGGGGGCTATGAGCAGTTCTTC.

The chain has TRBV6-2 or TRBV6-3 and TRBJ2-2; 11 positions match TRBD2. CDR1 is MNHEY, CDR2 SVGEGT, per germline. This CDR3 is built from 19 residues. Unmatched junction bases numbered 9, after V lost 1 base and J lost 2 bases. CDR3 bases: TGTGCCAGCAGTTACTTCGGACTAGCGGGCCTAACAAACACCGGGGAGCTGTTTTTT. Translated, it gives CASSYFGLAGLTNTGELFF.

CDR3 DNA: TGTGCCAGCAGTCATTCTCCGGGACTGGGCACTAGCACAGATACGCAGTATTTT. Its translation is CASSHSPGLGTSTDTQYF. The V gene is TRBV28, the J gene TRBJ2-3; possible D gene TRBD2, 6 bases. The CDR3 runs 18 residues. V lost 5 bases and J lost 0, with 21 bases in between. Germline loops: CDR1 MDHEN, CDR2 SYDVKM.

This clonotype showed up just a few times. J is TRBJ2-1 and V is TRBV25-1; D unclear. Trimming took 0 bases from V and 10 from J, leaving 7 bases between them. This CDR3 comprises 12 residues. Germline CDR1 is MGHDK and CDR2 is SYGVNS. DNA of the CDR3: TGTGCCAGCAGTGAATACGGAATAGAGCAGTTCTTC. The encoded protein is CASSEYGIEQFF.

This clonotype was observed a handful of times. The rearrangement joins TRBV6-2 or TRBV6-3 to TRBJ2-5; weak D call: TRBD2 (6 bases). The CDR3 is made up of 14 amino acids. V was clipped by 6 bases and J by 7 bases, with 18 bases between them. Germline V CDR1 and CDR2: MNHEY, SVGEGT. CDR3 protein: CASSPGLASGTQYF. CDR3 nucleotide sequence: TGTGCCAGCAGCCCTGGGCTAGCGTCTGGGACCCAGTACTTC.

This clonotype has a handful of counts. The rearrangement links TRBV6-1 to TRBJ2-2, with unresolved D. V was cut by 3 bases and J by 5 bases, with 16 bases left in between. In germline, CDR1 is MNHNS, CDR2 SASEGT. The CDR3 is 16 amino acids. In nucleotides, the CDR3 is TGTGCCAGCAGTGAGAGTTTTAGTGGTTCTACCGGGGAGCTGTTTTTT. Its protein product is CASSESFSGSTGELFF.